This T cell receptor beta chain was found in a study of PD-1 blockade in classical Hodgkin lymphoma. General study findings and limits: Healthy donors reportedly exceeded newly diagnosed patients in baseline TCR diversity.

The CDR3 totals 18 residues. Germline lookup yields CDR1 SGHRS and CDR2 YFSETQ. The trim removed 5 bases at V and 0 bases at J, leaving 12 bases unmatched. All trial patients relapsed after autologous stem cell transplantation. Some clones are missing from TCRdb's copy, which holds only in-frame ones; the method was immunoSEQ multiplex PCR. Among some 150,000 clones listed, just under 80% were seen once. On this clone itself: Its cognate antigen is unknown.

This clonotype was obtained from a human donor with classical Hodgkin lymphoma. J is TRBJ2-1 and V is TRBV5-1; TRBD2 matches 9 bases. Sequences were derived from peripheral blood mononuclear cells (PBMCs), sampled before the second cycle of nivolumab. The CDR3 DNA is TGCGCCAGCAGTGCCCAGCGGGGGGCCATGAGCTCCTACAATGAGCAGTTCTTC. Translation gives CASSAQRGAMSSYNEQFF. The whole variable domain, remainder taken from reference TRBV5-1 and TRBJ2-1, is KAGVTQTPRYLIKTRGQQVTLSCSPISGHRSVSWYQQTPGQGLQFLFEYFSETQRNKGNFPGRFSGRQFSNSRSEMNVSTLELGDSALYLCASSAQRGAMSSYNEQFFGPGTRLTVL.